A selection of T cell receptor beta chains follows, all from one sample in a study of T-cell memory formation after mild COVID-19. TCRdb re-called the 5' RACE reads through MiXCR, storing one row per CDR3 protein. Here the sample spans about 250,000 distinct CDR3 sequences, roughly 15% being singletons. Sequenced input: PBMCs or a T cell subset sorted from them (not recorded which). The source of these receptors is an adult woman who had mild COVID-19 (a few samples of this study predate the infection). Cell type and time point are not known. The CDR3 runs from the conserved cysteine through the conserved F or W. Fields, in order: clone size, J gene, V gene, D gene, CDR3 protein, CDR3 DNA. The D gene is left open where the match is weak. Clone size is shown for a subset of rows, as once, few, many or a class of expanded clone.

clone size: few; J gene: TRBJ2-1; V gene: TRBV24-1; D gene: TRBD2; CDR3 protein: CATSRSGSYNEQFF; CDR3 DNA: TGTGCCACCAGTCGTAGCGGGAGCTACAATGAGCAGTTCTTC
clone size: few; J gene: TRBJ1-5; V gene: TRBV5-6; D gene: TRBD1; CDR3 protein: CASSLGRGLGNQPQHF; CDR3 DNA: TGTGCCAGCAGCTTGGGAAGGGGGCTGGGCAATCAGCCCCAGCATTTT
clone size: -; J gene: TRBJ2-7; V gene: TRBV9; D gene: -; CDR3 protein: CASSKGGLGLETYEQYF; CDR3 DNA: TGTGCCAGCAGCAAAGGGGGTTTAGGACTGGAAACCTACGAGCAGTACTTC
clone size: few; J gene: TRBJ1-5; V gene: TRBV24-1; D gene: -; CDR3 protein: CATSDSSRTQGLPQHF; CDR3 DNA: TGTGCCACCAGTGATTCAAGCCGGACCCAAGGACTGCCCCAGCATTTT
clone size: -; J gene: TRBJ2-1; V gene: TRBV5-1; D gene: TRBD2; CDR3 protein: CASSLGGGGHNEQFF; CDR3 DNA: TGCGCCAGCAGCTTGGGCGGCGGGGGGCACAATGAGCAGTTCTTC
clone size: -; J gene: TRBJ2-2; V gene: TRBV20-1; D gene: TRBD2; CDR3 protein: CSADSGGAGGELFF; CDR3 DNA: TGCAGTGCTGATAGCGGGGGGGCCGGCGGGGAGCTGTTTTTT
clone size: -; J gene: TRBJ1-5; V gene: TRBV29-1; D gene: -; CDR3 protein: CSVGQDSNQPQHF; CDR3 DNA: TGCAGCGTGGGGCAGGACAGCAATCAGCCCCAGCATTTT
clone size: few; J gene: TRBJ2-6; V gene: TRBV20-1; D gene: -; CDR3 protein: CSASLNSGANVLTF; CDR3 DNA: TGCAGTGCTAGTCTTAACTCTGGGGCCAACGTCCTGACTTTC
clone size: -; J gene: TRBJ2-2; V gene: TRBV29-1; D gene: TRBD1; CDR3 protein: CSVGRDRSSNVNTGELFF; CDR3 DNA: TGCAGCGTCGGCCGGGACAGGTCTTCGAACGTGAACACCGGGGAGCTGTTTTTT
clone size: few; J gene: TRBJ2-1; V gene: TRBV18; D gene: -; CDR3 protein: CASAEAGVHNEQFF; CDR3 DNA: TGTGCCAGCGCGGAGGCTGGAGTCCACAATGAGCAGTTCTTC
clone size: few; J gene: TRBJ1-5; V gene: TRBV4-2; D gene: TRBD1; CDR3 protein: CASSQGTGENQPQHF; CDR3 DNA: TGTGCCAGCAGCCAAGGGACAGGGGAAAATCAGCCCCAGCATTTT
clone size: many; J gene: TRBJ2-1; V gene: TRBV5-5; D gene: -; CDR3 protein: CASSFEVHFRNEQFF; CDR3 DNA: TGTGCCAGCAGCTTCGAGGTTCATTTTAGGAATGAGCAGTTCTTC
clone size: -; J gene: TRBJ2-2; V gene: TRBV5-1; D gene: TRBD1; CDR3 protein: CASSRDRANNGELFF; CDR3 DNA: TGCGCCAGCAGTAGGGACAGGGCTAACAACGGGGAGCTGTTTTTT
clone size: -; J gene: TRBJ1-2; V gene: TRBV12-3/TRBV12-4; D gene: TRBD1; CDR3 protein: CASSTGTGRGYGYTF; CDR3 DNA: TGTGCCAGCAGCACCGGGACAGGGCGAGGCTATGGCTACACCTTC
clone size: many; J gene: TRBJ2-5; V gene: TRBV6-1; D gene: TRBD2; CDR3 protein: CASSVLAGGLQETQYF; CDR3 DNA: TGTGCCAGCAGTGTCCTAGCGGGGGGGCTCCAAGAGACCCAGTACTTC
clone size: once; J gene: TRBJ1-5; V gene: TRBV19; D gene: -; CDR3 protein: CASSMDRSLGYSNQPQHF; CDR3 DNA: TGTGCCAGTAGTATGGATAGGAGCTTGGGTTATAGCAATCAGCCCCAGCATTTT
clone size: -; J gene: TRBJ1-5; V gene: TRBV4-1; D gene: -; CDR3 protein: CATYNGRTDYQPQHF; CDR3 DNA: TGCGCCACCTACAACGGTCGGACAGACTATCAGCCCCAGCATTTT
clone size: -; J gene: TRBJ1-5; V gene: TRBV12-3/TRBV12-4; D gene: -; CDR3 protein: CASTRGQGQPQHF; CDR3 DNA: TGTGCCAGCACCAGGGGCCAGGGTCAGCCCCAGCATTTT
clone size: -; J gene: TRBJ1-2; V gene: TRBV5-1; D gene: -; CDR3 protein: CASSLTTGINYGYTF; CDR3 DNA: TGCGCCAGCAGCTTGACTACAGGGATTAACTATGGCTACACCTTC
clone size: -; J gene: TRBJ1-5; V gene: TRBV6-6; D gene: -; CDR3 protein: CATSGGTAANQPQHF; CDR3 DNA: TGTGCCACCTCGGGAGGGACGGCAGCGAATCAGCCCCAGCATTTT
clone size: many; J gene: TRBJ1-1; V gene: TRBV6-5; D gene: -; CDR3 protein: CASSDRQNTEAFF; CDR3 DNA: TGTGCCAGCAGTGACCGACAGAACACTGAAGCTTTCTTT
clone size: -; J gene: TRBJ2-1; V gene: TRBV24-1; D gene: -; CDR3 protein: CATSSREHEQFF; CDR3 DNA: TGTGCCACCAGTAGCCGGGAGCATGAGCAGTTCTTC
clone size: -; J gene: TRBJ2-7; V gene: TRBV27; D gene: -; CDR3 protein: CASSPNDSSYEQYF; CDR3 DNA: TGTGCCAGCAGTCCCAACGACAGCTCCTACGAGCAGTACTTC
clone size: few; J gene: TRBJ2-2; V gene: TRBV11-2; D gene: TRBD2; CDR3 protein: CASSSGGGLLAGGTGELFF; CDR3 DNA: TGTGCCAGCAGCTCCGGGGGGGGATTACTAGCGGGAGGAACCGGGGAGCTGTTTTTT
clone size: -; J gene: TRBJ1-5; V gene: TRBV7-8; D gene: -; CDR3 protein: CASSQRQGSGQPQHF; CDR3 DNA: TGTGCCAGCAGCCAAAGGCAGGGATCTGGTCAGCCCCAGCATTTT
clone size: few; J gene: TRBJ2-7; V gene: TRBV7-2; D gene: -; CDR3 protein: CASSVGWSYEQYF; CDR3 DNA: TGTGCCAGCAGCGTAGGGTGGTCCTACGAGCAGTACTTC
clone size: few; J gene: TRBJ2-1; V gene: TRBV2; D gene: TRBD2; CDR3 protein: CASSEARGTSGYEQFF; CDR3 DNA: TGTGCCAGCAGTGAAGCGCGCGGGACTAGTGGATATGAGCAGTTCTTC
clone size: many; J gene: TRBJ1-1; V gene: TRBV10-3; D gene: -; CDR3 protein: CAISESTGPNTEAFF; CDR3 DNA: TGTGCCATCAGTGAGTCGACGGGGCCCAACACTGAAGCTTTCTTT
clone size: -; J gene: TRBJ2-7; V gene: TRBV14; D gene: TRBD2; CDR3 protein: CASSQGGRPGGEQYF; CDR3 DNA: TGTGCCAGCAGCCAAGGTGGGCGTCCGGGGGGCGAGCAGTACTTC
clone size: few; J gene: TRBJ2-5; V gene: TRBV10-3; D gene: TRBD2; CDR3 protein: CATGTSGGKETQYF; CDR3 DNA: TGTGCCACCGGGACTAGCGGGGGGAAAGAGACCCAGTACTTC
clone size: -; J gene: TRBJ2-1; V gene: TRBV7-2; D gene: -; CDR3 protein: CASSLRTPGYNEQFF; CDR3 DNA: TGTGCCAGCAGCTTACGGACCCCAGGGTACAATGAGCAGTTCTTC
clone size: -; J gene: TRBJ1-1; V gene: TRBV12-3/TRBV12-4; D gene: -; CDR3 protein: CASSSRGDGTEAFF; CDR3 DNA: TGTGCCAGCAGTTCTCGGGGGGATGGCACTGAAGCTTTCTTT
clone size: -; J gene: TRBJ2-5; V gene: TRBV20-1; D gene: -; CDR3 protein: CSASSIDRWETQYF; CDR3 DNA: TGCAGTGCTAGCTCGATAGACAGGTGGGAGACCCAGTACTTC
clone size: -; J gene: TRBJ2-7; V gene: TRBV20-1; D gene: TRBD2; CDR3 protein: CSASLSGGASEQYF; CDR3 DNA: TGCAGTGCATCCCTCAGCGGGGGGGCGTCCGAGCAGTACTTC
clone size: -; J gene: TRBJ2-3; V gene: TRBV18; D gene: -; CDR3 protein: CASRGGSGSTDTQYF; CDR3 DNA: TGTGCCAGCAGAGGAGGGTCAGGTAGCACAGATACGCAGTATTTT
clone size: -; J gene: TRBJ1-3; V gene: TRBV7-2; D gene: -; CDR3 protein: CASSLRPGFGNTIYF; CDR3 DNA: TGTGCCAGCAGCTTACGGCCGGGGTTCGGAAACACCATATATTTT
clone size: -; J gene: TRBJ2-5; V gene: TRBV7-2; D gene: TRBD2; CDR3 protein: CASSFTSGQETQYF; CDR3 DNA: TGTGCCAGCAGCTTTACTAGCGGCCAAGAGACCCAGTACTTC
clone size: -; J gene: TRBJ1-2; V gene: TRBV30; D gene: TRBD1; CDR3 protein: CAWRGGGRNPGGYTF; CDR3 DNA: TGTGCCTGGAGAGGAGGGGGCCGAAACCCGGGAGGCTACACCTTC
clone size: many; J gene: TRBJ2-7; V gene: TRBV21-1; D gene: -; CDR3 protein: CASSKWAGTGSSYEQYF; CDR3 DNA: TGTGCCAGCAGCAAATGGGCTGGCACAGGGAGCTCCTACGAGCAGTACTTC
clone size: -; J gene: TRBJ2-5; V gene: TRBV29-1; D gene: -; CDR3 protein: CSVDLLGVSETQYF; CDR3 DNA: TGCAGCGTCGACCTTCTGGGGGTGTCAGAGACCCAGTACTTC
clone size: -; J gene: TRBJ2-1; V gene: TRBV7-9; D gene: -; CDR3 protein: CASSSQWGEQFF; CDR3 DNA: TGTGCCAGCAGCTCCCAATGGGGTGAGCAGTTCTTC